A single sample is the source of the 23 T cell receptor beta chains below, sequenced in a study of siplizumab effects on memory and regulatory T cells. Assay: immunoSEQ multiplex PCR; the TCRdb copy retains only in-frame clones and omits some. The data hold about 100,000 clones, with more than 85% observed a single time. Sequenced material: CD4+ T cells sorted from blood. The receptors derive from a human donor in good health.

The chain couples TRBV18 to TRBJ2-1, with D hard to call. V lost 1 base, J lost 9 bases, and 16 bases lay in between. The CDR3 is 15 amino acids. Germline lookup yields CDR1 KGHSH and CDR2 LQKENI. This CDR3 reads CASSPLRSQDTEQFF. CDR3 DNA: TGTGCCAGCTCACCACTCCGCTCGCAGGATACTGAGCAGTTCTTC.

This clone has a handful of counts. The chain uses TRBV29-1 and TRBJ1-1, with 12 bases identical to TRBD1. The germline V gene encodes CDR1 SQVTM and CDR2 ANQGSEA. The CDR3 runs to 13 residues. Germline trimming cut 8 bases from V and 9 bases from J; bases unmatched to any gene: 10. This CDR3 is CSTKVRDRGQAFF. The CDR3 coding sequence is TGCAGCACAAAAGTCCGGGACAGGGGGCAAGCTTTCTTT.

This clone has only a few counts. The chain is built from TRBV14 and TRBJ2-7; D is possibly TRBD1 or TRBD2 (6 bases each). This CDR3 region has 14 residues. Germline CDR1 reads SGHDN; CDR2 reads FVKESK. V dropped 0 bases and J dropped 7 bases, with 13 bases sitting between them. CDR3 DNA sequence: TGTGCCAGCAGCCAAGATCTCGAGGGGGGTGAGCAGTACTTC. Translation gives CASSQDLEGGEQYF. Drawing the rest from reference TRBV14 and TRBJ2-7, the complete variable domain is EAGVTQFPSHSVIEKGQTVTLRCDPISGHDNLYWYRRVMGKEIKFLLHFVKESKQDESGMPNNRFLAERTGGTYSTLKVQPAELEDSGVYFCASSQDLEGGEQYFGPGTRLTVT.

The gene calls are TRBV5-6 and TRBJ2-7; D could derive from TRBD1 or TRBD2 (5 bases each). The germline V and J ends were trimmed by 5 bases and 2 bases, with 14 bases remaining between them. The CDR3 contains 14 residues. The germline V gene encodes CDR1 SGHDT and CDR2 YYEEEE. Here the CDR3 reads CASRQRGSTYEQYF. CDR3 DNA: TGTGCCAGCAGGCAACGGGGCAGCACCTACGAGCAGTACTTC.

This chain joins TRBV7-9 and TRBJ2-3; TRBD1 might be the D (6 bases). Trimming removed 8 bases from V and 3 bases from J, with 18 bases in between. CDR3 length: 15 residues. Germline lookup yields CDR1 SEHNR and CDR2 FQNEAQ (reference sequence). The CDR3 DNA follows: TGTGCCAGCGACTCTAAGGGGGTTGGGACAGATACGCAGTATTTT. Protein sequence: CASDSKGVGTDTQYF.

To note about this clone: At one of its ends the junction is not consistent with the germline gene, which may arise from a read error. The rearrangement uses TRBV11-2 and TRBJ2-7, with D maybe TRBD2 (6 bases). Germline V gene data show CDR1 as SGHAT and CDR2 as FQNNGV. The CDR3 length is 14 residues. In nucleotides, the CDR3 is TGTGCCAGCAGCTTAACTAGCTTCTCCTACGGGCAGTACTTC. Translated, it gives CASSLTSFSYGQYF.

The chain is built from TRBV5-4 and TRBJ1-2; 7 nucleotides line up with TRBD1. The J segment lost 4 bases and the V segment lost 3 bases, leaving 6 bases of the junction unmatched. Germline CDR1 is SGHNT and CDR2 is YYREEE (reference sequence). The CDR3 extends over 14 amino acids. The CDR3 DNA follows: TGTGCCAGCAGCTCGACAGGGAAAAGCTATGGCTACACCTTC. Protein: CASSSTGKSYGYTF.

The gene calls are TRBV28 and TRBJ2-6, with D unclear. Germline lookup yields CDR1 MDHEN and CDR2 SYDVKM. Trimming took 6 bases from V and 2 from J, leaving 5 bases between them. The CDR3 extends over 13 amino acids. The CDR3 nucleotides read TGTGCCAGCAGCCACACTGGGGCCAACGTCCTGACTTTC. Its translation is CASSHTGANVLTF.

This chain uses TRBV6-6 with TRBJ1-5; 7 bases match TRBD1. V gave up 6 bases and J gave up 1 base; unmatched junction bases: 3. Looked up from germline, CDR1 is MNHNY and CDR2 is SVGAGI (reference sequence). The CDR3 contains 14 residues. CDR3 in amino acids: CASRDRESNQPQHF. DNA of the CDR3: TGTGCCAGCAGAGACAGGGAGAGCAATCAGCCCCAGCATTTT.

The chain has TRBV29-1 and TRBJ2-1; D not certain. The ends were cut back, 8 bases at V and 1 base at J, with 6 bases in the middle. This CDR3 has 11 residues. Germline V gives CDR1 SQVTM, CDR2 ANQGSEA. The CDR3 sequence: CSPVSYNEQFF. CDR3 nucleotides: TGCAGCCCCGTGTCCTACAATGAGCAGTTCTTC.

This clone was detected a few times. As DNA, the CDR3 is TGTGCCAGCAGCTTGGATCTGGGGAGGACTTATGGCTACACCTTC. As protein: CASSLDLGRTYGYTF. The chain combines TRBV5-4 with TRBJ1-2; D unresolved. V shed 0 bases and J shed 5 bases, with 14 bases lying between them. The germline V gene has CDR1 SGHNT and CDR2 YYREEE (reference sequence). The CDR3 length is 15 residues.

The V gene is TRBV18, the J gene TRBJ2-5; no firm D call. V lost 6 bases and J 5 bases, leaving 10 bases between the germline ends. Germline V gene sequence: CDR1 KGHSH, CDR2 LQKENI. This CDR3 region has 12 residues. CDR3: CASSLIGETQYF. DNA of the CDR3: TGTGCCAGCTCCCTGATTGGGGAGACCCAGTACTTC.

V gene TRBV27 combines with J gene TRBJ2-2, with 10 positions matching TRBD2. Losses at the gene ends were 2 bases for V and 5 bases for J; bases not matched to a gene: 5. In germline, CDR1 is MNHEY, CDR2 SMNVEV (reference sequence). The CDR3 is 16 amino acids. CDR3 in amino acids: CASSLTSGVHTGELFF. CDR3 DNA: TGTGCCAGCAGTTTAACTAGCGGGGTTCATACCGGGGAGCTGTTTTTT.

The chain employs TRBV2 and TRBJ2-7; perhaps TRBD2 as D (6 bases). Germline V gene sequence: CDR1 SNHLY, CDR2 FYNNEI. The length of the CDR3 is 12 residues. V gave up 7 bases and J gave up 1 base, with 8 bases separating them. Here the CDR3 reads CASKTRSYEQYF. CDR3 nucleotides: TGTGCCAGCAAGACTAGATCCTACGAGCAGTACTTC. Using reference TRBV2 and TRBJ2-7 for the parts outside the CDR3, the full variable domain is EPEVTQTPSHQVTQMGQEVILRCVPISNHLYFYWYRQILGQKVEFLVSFYNNEISEKSEIFDDQFSVERPDGSNFTLKIRSTKLEDSAMYFCASKTRSYEQYFGPGTRLTVT.

The chain combines TRBV7-8 with TRBJ1-3; D is ambiguous. Trimming left V 0 bases short and J 5 bases short, with 14 bases between. Germline CDR1 SGHVS, CDR2 FQNEAQ. The CDR3 spans 16 residues. The CDR3 bases are TGTGCCAGCAGCTTAGCGTCTAGTCAACACCGAAACACCATATATTTT. Translating it yields CASSLASSQHRNTIYF.

CDR3: CASSEEGADTQYF. The DNA for the CDR3 is TGTGCCAGCAGTGAAGAGGGGGCAGATACGCAGTATTTT. The rearrangement joins TRBV2 to TRBJ2-3; D is possibly TRBD1 (6 bases). Trimming took off 1 base at V and 4 bases at J, with 6 bases between the two ends. Germline lookup yields CDR1 SNHLY and CDR2 FYNNEI. The CDR3 consists of 13 residues. Full variable domain (rest looked up from reference TRBV2 and TRBJ2-3): EPEVTQTPSHQVTQMGQEVILRCVPISNHLYFYWYRQILGQKVEFLVSFYNNEISEKSEIFDDQFSVERPDGSNFTLKIRSTKLEDSAMYFCASSEEGADTQYFGPGTRLTVL.

The chain uses TRBV29-1 and TRBJ2-5, with 15 nucleotides matching TRBD2. Per germline, CDR1 SQVTM and CDR2 ANQGSEA. This CDR3 region has 15 residues. The ends lost 7 bases at V and 5 bases at J; junction bases unmatched: 8. The DNA of the CDR3 is TGCAGCGGACGGACTAGCGGGAGGGGAAGTGAGACCCAGTACTTC. The encoded protein is CSGRTSGRGSETQYF.

The chain employs TRBV4-1 and TRBJ1-1; TRBD1 agrees at 7 bases. CDR1 is MGHRA, CDR2 YSYEKL, per germline. V lost 3 bases to trimming and J lost 9 bases; unmatched junction nucleotides: 10. The CDR3 runs to 14 residues. The CDR3 coding sequence is TGCGCCAGCAGCCAGGCAGACAGGGTGTCTCAAGCTTTCTTT. It encodes CASSQADRVSQAFF.

The rearrangement links TRBV27 to TRBJ2-1, with D possibly matching TRBD1 (6 bases). Trimming left V 5 bases short and J 2 bases short, with 13 bases between. CDR1 and CDR2 from the germline V gene are MNHEY and SMNVEV (reference sequence). CDR3 length: 15 amino acids. The CDR3 coding sequence is TGTGCCAGCAGTCCAGGACAGTACCCCTACAATGAGCAGTTCTTC. Its translation is CASSPGQYPYNEQFF.

This chain joins TRBV5-1 and TRBJ2-1; D is ambiguous. CDR3 length: 14 residues. CDR1 SGHRS and CDR2 YFSETQ come from the germline V gene. The germline V and J ends were trimmed by 3 bases and 8 bases, with 15 bases remaining between them. The CDR3 reads CASSSPTQLDEQFF. Written as DNA, the CDR3 is TGCGCCAGCAGCTCGCCGACACAATTAGATGAGCAGTTCTTC. Using reference TRBV5-1 and TRBJ2-1 for the parts outside the CDR3, the full variable domain is KAGVTQTPRYLIKTRGQQVTLSCSPISGHRSVSWYQQTPGQGLQFLFEYFSETQRNKGNFPGRFSGRQFSNSRSEMNVSTLELGDSALYLCASSSPTQLDEQFFGPGTRLTVL.

The chain has TRBV2 and TRBJ1-2; D uncertain. Germline CDR1 reads SNHLY; CDR2 reads FYNNEI. V dropped 4 bases and J dropped 2 bases, with 8 bases sitting between them. The CDR3 contains 13 residues. CDR3 amino acids: CASSGSPNYGYTF. The CDR3 DNA reads as TGTGCCAGCAGTGGCTCACCGAACTATGGCTACACCTTC.

The CDR3 reads CASSYSENYGYTF. The CDR3 bases are TGTGCCAGCAGTTACTCGGAAAACTATGGCTACACCTTC. The gene calls are TRBV6-6 and TRBJ1-2; unclear D gene. Germline-derived CDR1 and CDR2 are MNHNY and SVGAGI (reference sequence). The V end lost 0 bases, the J end lost 2 bases, and 4 bases lay between the germline ends. This CDR3 is 13 amino acids long.

This sequence joins TRBV19 and TRBJ2-5; 9 bases map to TRBD1. Germline V lookup: CDR1 LNHDA, CDR2 SQIVND (reference sequence). This CDR3 region has 16 residues. J lost 7 bases, V lost 7 bases, and 16 bases had no gene match. CDR3 region: CASMGTGTGRIWTQYF. The CDR3 DNA reads as TGTGCCAGTATGGGGACAGGGACTGGACGTATTTGGACCCAGTACTTC.